This entry lists 15 T cell receptor beta chains sequenced from one sample in a study of blood T cell repertoires in COVID-19. Using immunoSEQ multiplex PCR, the repertoire was profiled, and TCRdb retains in-frame clones only, with some absent. In the table there are 200,000 to 250,000 clones, more than 70% of which are singletons. Sequenced sample: peripheral blood. Receptors were obtained from a woman between 55 and 75 years old with acute or convalescent COVID-19.

The rearrangement joins TRBV27 to TRBJ1-2, with 11 bases lining up with TRBD1. CDR3 length: 15 residues. From germline, CDR1 is MNHEY and CDR2 SMNVEV (reference sequence). V shed 6 bases and J 5 bases; nucleotides not matched to a gene: 8. The CDR3 sequence: CASRSGTGGVYGYTF. CDR3 coding DNA: TGTGCCAGCAGATCCGGGACAGGGGGGGTGTATGGCTACACCTTC.

V is TRBV2 and J is TRBJ2-2; 7 bases match TRBD2. Germline CDR1 and CDR2: SNHLY and FYNNEI. With 4 bases clipped from V and 8 bases from J, the junction kept 13 bases outside the gene matches. This CDR3 contains 16 residues. The CDR3 DNA is TGTGCCAGCAGTGTCCGCTCGGGGAGGGGCGTGGGGGAGCTGTTTTTT. This encodes CASSVRSGRGVGELFF. The full variable domain, in which reference TRBV2 and TRBJ2-2 provide the parts outside the CDR3, is EPEVTQTPSHQVTQMGQEVILRCVPISNHLYFYWYRQILGQKVEFLVSFYNNEISEKSEIFDDQFSVERPDGSNFTLKIRSTKLEDSAMYFCASSVRSGRGVGELFFGEGSRLTVL.

This clone was seen only once. The chain carries TRBV12-3 or TRBV12-4 and TRBJ1-2; D call uncertain. Trimming removed 5 bases from V and 2 bases from J, with 3 bases in between. The CDR3 is made up of 11 amino acids. CDR3 loop: CASSQNYGYTF. CDR3 DNA sequence: TGTGCCAGCAGTCAAAACTATGGCTACACCTTC.

The chain recombines TRBV5-1 with TRBJ2-3; D ambiguous. This CDR3 comprises 14 residues. From germline, CDR1 is SGHRS and CDR2 YFSETQ. V shed 4 bases and J shed 0 bases, with 9 bases lying between them. The CDR3 bases are TGCGCCAGCAGCCCGGGTACTAGCACAGATACGCAGTATTTT. It translates to CASSPGTSTDTQYF.

The V call is TRBV3-1 (or the pseudogene TRBV3-2), the J call TRBJ1-4; 9 positions agree with TRBD1. The CDR3 sequence is 19 residues long. The J segment lost 8 bases and the V segment lost 2 bases, leaving 18 bases of the junction unmatched. Germline V gene data show CDR1 as LGHDT and CDR2 as YNNKEL (reference sequence). CDR3 protein: CASSQRSGTGFGGREKLFF. The CDR3 DNA follows: TGTGCCAGCAGCCAAAGATCCGGGACAGGGTTCGGAGGGAGGGAAAAACTGTTTTTT.

The chain couples TRBV19 to TRBJ1-5, with 9 nucleotides matching TRBD1. Germline CDR1 LNHDA, CDR2 SQIVND (reference sequence). With V trimmed by 8 bases and J by 9 bases, 11 bases remained unmatched. The length of the CDR3 is 14 residues. The chain's CDR3 is CASGQTGGKGPQHF. The CDR3 nucleotides are TGTGCCAGTGGACAGACAGGGGGAAAAGGGCCCCAGCATTTT.

This clone was seen a single time. The rearrangement joins TRBV3-1 (or the pseudogene TRBV3-2) to TRBJ2-4; TRBD2 agrees at 9 bases. The germline V gene encodes CDR1 LGHDT and CDR2 YNNKEL (reference sequence). The junction had 10 bases not matched to a gene; V was cut back by 1 base and J by 0 bases. This CDR3 is 19 amino acids long. CDR3 amino acids: CASSQGRGLAQLAKNIQYF. In nucleotides, the CDR3 is TGTGCCAGCAGCCAAGGGAGGGGACTAGCTCAGTTAGCCAAAAACATTCAGTACTTC.

The V and J genes are TRBV7-2 and TRBJ1-4; 7 bases line up with TRBD1. The CDR3 has 16 amino acids. Germline CDR1 SGHTA, CDR2 FQGNSA. The trim removed 2 bases at V and 3 bases at J, leaving 6 bases unmatched. As DNA, the CDR3 is TGTGCCAGCAGCTTAAGCATCCAGGGGGCTAATGAAAAACTGTTTTTT. The encoded protein is CASSLSIQGANEKLFF.

The chain employs TRBV11-3 and TRBJ1-5; 8 bases map to TRBD1. Germline CDR1 SGHNT, CDR2 YENEEA. This CDR3 contains 14 residues. The CDR3 region is CVTRGQGGNQPQHF. The CDR3 DNA reads as TGTGTTACCAGGGGGCAGGGTGGAAATCAGCCCCAGCATTTT.

V usage is TRBV6-2 or TRBV6-3 and J usage is TRBJ2-7; TRBD2 is a possible D gene (6 bases). The CDR3 is made up of 15 amino acids. In germline, CDR1 is MNHEY, CDR2 SVGEGT. V lost 2 bases to trimming and J lost 0 bases, with 11 bases between them. The CDR3 spells CASSYRAGTSYEQYF. CDR3 nucleotide sequence: TGTGCCAGCAGTTACAGGGCGGGAACCTCCTACGAGCAGTACTTC.

The chain combines TRBV15 with TRBJ2-5; 7 positions match TRBD1. The germline CDR1 and CDR2 sequences are LNHNV and YYDKDF (reference sequence). The CDR3 is 15 residues long. J was trimmed by 2 bases and V by 0 bases; bases with no gene match: 3. The DNA of the CDR3 is TGTGCCACCAGCAGAGACCGGGGACAGCAAGAGACCCAGTACTTC. Its translation: CATSRDRGQQETQYF.

The rearrangement uses TRBV20-1 and TRBJ2-7; D ambiguous. Trimming took 2 bases from V and 4 from J, leaving 6 bases between them. Germline CDR1 is DFQATT and CDR2 is SNEGSKA (reference sequence). This CDR3 contains 11 residues. The CDR3 bases are TGCAGTGCTAGATCCGTATACGAGCAGTACTTC. Its translation is CSARSVYEQYF.

The J gene is TRBJ2-7, the V gene TRBV30, with 7 bases matching TRBD1. J was trimmed by 0 bases and V by 4 bases; bases with no gene match: 6. CDR3 size: 14 residues. Germline CDR1 and CDR2: GTSNPN and SVGIG (reference sequence). CDR3 protein: CAWKGDSTSYEQYF. In nucleotides, the CDR3 is TGTGCCTGGAAAGGGGACAGCACCTCCTACGAGCAGTACTTC.

This chain links TRBV28 with TRBJ1-5; TRBD1 aligns across 10 bases. Germline CDR1 and CDR2: MDHEN and SYDVKM. The CDR3 totals 16 residues. Trimming took 2 bases from V and 9 from J; bases not matched to a gene: 10. The CDR3 here is CASSLTRTGGLSPQHF. CDR3 coding DNA: TGTGCCAGCAGTTTAACGCGGACAGGGGGGTTATCGCCCCAGCATTTT.

The CDR3 sequence is CASSLLATEAFF. Here the CDR3 DNA reads TGTGCCAGCAGCTTATTAGCAACTGAAGCTTTCTTT. The chain couples TRBV7-9 to TRBJ1-1; D not resolved. Germline-derived CDR1 and CDR2 are SEHNR and FQNEAQ (reference sequence). The CDR3 covers 12 residues. V lost 2 bases and J lost 5, with 6 bases in between.